The source of this T cell receptor (beta chain) is a study of response to subunit inactivated influenza vaccine. This clonotype has only a few counts. CDR1 is ENHRY, CDR2 SYGVKD, per germline. Trimming took 4 bases from V and 7 from J, leaving 13 bases between them. The CDR3 runs 13 residues. Each CDR3 protein is one row after TCRdb ran MiXCR on the RT-PCR reads. The data hold over 150,000 distinct CDR3 sequences, with about 10% observed a single time. This sample comprised CD8+ T cells sorted from PBMCs, obtained less than 25 months after vaccination. This sequence was found in a man between 50 and 75 years old who received an inactivated influenza vaccine. The chain links TRBV10-3 to TRBJ1-2; perhaps TRBD1 as D (6 bases). CDR3 DNA: TGTGCCATCAGTGTACCAGGGGATACTGGCTACACCTTC. It specifies CAISVPGDTGYTF.